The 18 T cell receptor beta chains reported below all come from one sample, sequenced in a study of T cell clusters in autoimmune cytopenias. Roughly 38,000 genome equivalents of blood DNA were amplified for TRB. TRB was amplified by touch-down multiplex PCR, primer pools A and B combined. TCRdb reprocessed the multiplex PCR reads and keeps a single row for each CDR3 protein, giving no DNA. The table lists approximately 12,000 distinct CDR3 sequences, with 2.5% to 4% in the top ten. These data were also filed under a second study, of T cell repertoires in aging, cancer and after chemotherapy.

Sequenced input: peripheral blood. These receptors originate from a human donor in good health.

The CDR3 sequence is CASSEALWKAEAFF. The chain recombines TRBV6-1 with TRBJ1-1. The CDR3 extends over 14 amino acids. Germline CDR1 reads MNHNS; CDR2 reads SASEGT.

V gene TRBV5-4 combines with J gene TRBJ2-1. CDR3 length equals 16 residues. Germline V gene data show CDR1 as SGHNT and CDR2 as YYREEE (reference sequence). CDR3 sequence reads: CASSSSRTSSYNEQFF.

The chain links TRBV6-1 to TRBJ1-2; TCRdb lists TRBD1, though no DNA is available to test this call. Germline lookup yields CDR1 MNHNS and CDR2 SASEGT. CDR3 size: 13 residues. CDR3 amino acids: CASGGVRGYGYTF.

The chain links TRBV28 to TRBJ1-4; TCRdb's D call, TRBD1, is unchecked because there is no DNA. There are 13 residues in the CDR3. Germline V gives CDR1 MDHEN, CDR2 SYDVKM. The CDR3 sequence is CASKGGYVEKLFF.

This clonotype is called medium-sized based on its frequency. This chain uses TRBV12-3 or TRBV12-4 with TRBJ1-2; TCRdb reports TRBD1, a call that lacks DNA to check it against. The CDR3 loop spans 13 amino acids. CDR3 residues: CASSPTGSSGYTF.

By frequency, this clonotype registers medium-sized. The CDR3 reads CAWSFGANEKLFF. V gene TRBV30 combines with J gene TRBJ1-4; TCRdb names TRBD1, which stays unverified in the absence of DNA. The CDR3 runs 13 residues. Germline CDR1 is GTSNPN and CDR2 is SVGIG (reference sequence).

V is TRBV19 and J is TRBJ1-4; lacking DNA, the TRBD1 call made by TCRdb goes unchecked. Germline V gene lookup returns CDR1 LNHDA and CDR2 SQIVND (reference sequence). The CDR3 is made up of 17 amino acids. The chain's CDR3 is CASSIGGTRRINEKLFF.

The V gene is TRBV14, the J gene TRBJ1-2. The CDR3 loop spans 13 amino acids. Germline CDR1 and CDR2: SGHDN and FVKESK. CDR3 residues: CASSQGTNYGYTF.

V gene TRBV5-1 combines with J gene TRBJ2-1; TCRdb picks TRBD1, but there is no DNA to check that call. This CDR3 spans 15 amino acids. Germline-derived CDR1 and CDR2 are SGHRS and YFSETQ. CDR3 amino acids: CASIAPNLQGNEQFF.

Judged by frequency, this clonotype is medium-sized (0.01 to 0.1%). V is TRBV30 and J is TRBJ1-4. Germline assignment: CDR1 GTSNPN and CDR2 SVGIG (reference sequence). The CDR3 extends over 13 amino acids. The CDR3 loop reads CAWRGEGGEKLFF.

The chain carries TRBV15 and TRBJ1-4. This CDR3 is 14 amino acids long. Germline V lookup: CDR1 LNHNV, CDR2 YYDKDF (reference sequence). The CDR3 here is CATRTGEGNEKLFF.

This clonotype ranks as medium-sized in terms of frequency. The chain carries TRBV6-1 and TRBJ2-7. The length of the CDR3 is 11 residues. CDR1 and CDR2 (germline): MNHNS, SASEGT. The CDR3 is CASSEPYEQYF.

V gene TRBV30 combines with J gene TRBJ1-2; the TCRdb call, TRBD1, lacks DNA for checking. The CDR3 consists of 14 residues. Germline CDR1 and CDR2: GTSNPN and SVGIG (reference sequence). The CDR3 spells CAWSTGAGGYGYTF.

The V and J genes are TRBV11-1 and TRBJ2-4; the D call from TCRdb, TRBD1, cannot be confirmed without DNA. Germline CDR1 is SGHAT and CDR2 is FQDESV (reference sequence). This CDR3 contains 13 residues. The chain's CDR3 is CASSMDIFGIQYF.

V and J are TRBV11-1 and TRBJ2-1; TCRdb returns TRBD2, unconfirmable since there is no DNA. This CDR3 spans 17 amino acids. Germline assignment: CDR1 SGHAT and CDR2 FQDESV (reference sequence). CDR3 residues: CASSLGMIAGGNNEQFF.

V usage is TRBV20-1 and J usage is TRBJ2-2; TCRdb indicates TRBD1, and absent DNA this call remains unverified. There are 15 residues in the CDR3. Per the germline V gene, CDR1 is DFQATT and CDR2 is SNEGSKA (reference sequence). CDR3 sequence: CSARDQDRATGELFF.

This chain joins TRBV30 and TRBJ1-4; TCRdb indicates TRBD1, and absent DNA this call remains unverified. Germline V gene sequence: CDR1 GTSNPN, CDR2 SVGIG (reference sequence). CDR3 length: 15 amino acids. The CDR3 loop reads CACLINRGFNEKLFF. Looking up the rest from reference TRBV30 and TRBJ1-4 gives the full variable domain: SQTIHQWPATLVQPVGSPLSLECTVEGTSNPNLYWYRQAAGRGLQLLFYSVGIGQISSEVPQNLSASRPQDRQFILSSKKLLLSDSGFYLCACLINRGFNEKLFFGSGTQLSVL.

CDR3 in amino acids: CASSAHRTAPGSDTQYF. The V call is TRBV9, the J call TRBJ2-3; TCRdb's D call of TRBD1 is untestable without DNA. This CDR3 contains 17 residues. Looked up from germline, CDR1 is SGDLS and CDR2 is YYNGEE.